This T cell receptor (beta chain) was found in a study of blood T cells in healthy people across ages. Then a second PCR, running roughly 7 to 12 cycles, was carried out with a sample-barcoded 5' primer and a J-beta primer mix. TCRdb re-called the 5' RACE reads through MiXCR, storing one row per CDR3 protein. The repertoire holds about 1.6 million distinct CDR3 sequences, with 34% as singletons. Study conclusions and caveats: Among long-lived donors, naive CD4+ cells were more numerous and diversity higher than in aged donors.

This clonotype was recorded a few times. What it binds is unknown. This CDR3 region has 13 residues. With 0 bases removed from V and 8 bases from J, the gap between germline ends came to 10 bases. Germline CDR1 reads MGHRA; CDR2 reads YSYEKL. The individuals who served as donors were healthy Caucasians living in Russia, aged about 6 to 100. The sequenced sample was blood. V is TRBV4-1 and J is TRBJ1-2, with D unclear. The receptor was derived from a woman aged 30 to 39 in good health. The CDR3 protein is CASSQDGRAGYTF. The CDR3 coding sequence is TGCGCCAGCAGCCAAGACGGTAGGGCCGGCTACACCTTC.